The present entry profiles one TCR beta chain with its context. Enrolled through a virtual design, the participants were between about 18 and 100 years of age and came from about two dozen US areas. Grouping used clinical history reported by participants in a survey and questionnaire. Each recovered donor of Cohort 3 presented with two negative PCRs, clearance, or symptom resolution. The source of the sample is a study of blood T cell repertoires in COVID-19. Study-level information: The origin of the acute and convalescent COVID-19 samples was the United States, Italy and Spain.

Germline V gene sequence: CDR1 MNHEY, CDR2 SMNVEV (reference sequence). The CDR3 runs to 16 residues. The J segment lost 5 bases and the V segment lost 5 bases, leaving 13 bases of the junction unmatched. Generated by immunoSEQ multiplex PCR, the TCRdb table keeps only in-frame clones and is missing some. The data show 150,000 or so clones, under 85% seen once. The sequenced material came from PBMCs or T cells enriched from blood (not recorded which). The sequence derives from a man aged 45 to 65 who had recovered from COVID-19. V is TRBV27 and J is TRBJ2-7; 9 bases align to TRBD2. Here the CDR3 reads CASSPRGSGGINEQYF. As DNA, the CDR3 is TGTGCCAGCAGTCCCAGGGGGAGCGGGGGGATAAACGAGCAGTACTTC.